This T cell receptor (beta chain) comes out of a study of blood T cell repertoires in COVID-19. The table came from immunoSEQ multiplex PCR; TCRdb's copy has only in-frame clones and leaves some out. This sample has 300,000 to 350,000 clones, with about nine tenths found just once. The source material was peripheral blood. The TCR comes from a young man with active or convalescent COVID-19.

In nucleotides, the CDR3 is TGTGCCAGCAGCAAACAGCTCTCTGGAAACACCATATATTTT. Its translation is CASSKQLSGNTIYF. The rearrangement uses TRBV28 and TRBJ1-3; no definite D call. Trimming left V 6 bases short and J 0 bases short, with 9 bases between. The germline V gene encodes CDR1 MDHEN and CDR2 SYDVKM. There are 14 residues in the CDR3.